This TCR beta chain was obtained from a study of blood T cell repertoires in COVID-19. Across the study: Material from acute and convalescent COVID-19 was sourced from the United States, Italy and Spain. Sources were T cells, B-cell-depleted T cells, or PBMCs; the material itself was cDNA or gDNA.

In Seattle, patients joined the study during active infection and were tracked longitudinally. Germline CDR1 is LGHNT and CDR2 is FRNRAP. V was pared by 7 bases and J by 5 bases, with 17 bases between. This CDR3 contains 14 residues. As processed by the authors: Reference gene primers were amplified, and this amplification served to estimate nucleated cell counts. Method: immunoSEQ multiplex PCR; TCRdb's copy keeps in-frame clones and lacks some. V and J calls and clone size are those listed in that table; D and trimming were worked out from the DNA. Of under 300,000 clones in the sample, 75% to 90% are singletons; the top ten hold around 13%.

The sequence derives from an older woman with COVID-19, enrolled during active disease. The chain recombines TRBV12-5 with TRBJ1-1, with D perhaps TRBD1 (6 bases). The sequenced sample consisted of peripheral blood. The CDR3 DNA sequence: TGTGCTAGTGCTTCGGTGGGGCAGGGGACTGAAGCTTTCTTT. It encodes CASASVGQGTEAFF.